This T cell receptor beta chain was captured in a study of spatial heterogeneity in lung cancer. Regarding the study as a whole: Tracking of tumor mutation counts was seen in expanded intratumoral alpha and beta TCR counts.

A single record per CDR3 protein comes from TCRdb applying MiXCR to the 5' RACE reads. The sample lists just over 600 distinct CDR3 sequences; around 80% were seen once. Points on this clonotype: Antigen specificity is unknown. This beta chain is a stray sequence in a library constructed for alpha chains; its clone size is not meaningful.

Time point given: sample taken at primary tumor resection. The CDR3 extends over 15 amino acids. V lost 2 bases and J lost 2, with 12 bases in between. CDR1 is SGHTA, CDR2 FQGNSA, per germline. The specimen was lung tumor tissue, collected at surgery. The chain employs TRBV7-2 and TRBJ2-5; D is possibly TRBD1 (5 bases). This receptor was identified in a female donor with early-stage non-small cell lung cancer. CDR3 bases: TGTGCCAGCAGCTTATTCGGTAGGACACAAGAGACCCAGTACTTC. Translation: CASSLFGRTQETQYF.